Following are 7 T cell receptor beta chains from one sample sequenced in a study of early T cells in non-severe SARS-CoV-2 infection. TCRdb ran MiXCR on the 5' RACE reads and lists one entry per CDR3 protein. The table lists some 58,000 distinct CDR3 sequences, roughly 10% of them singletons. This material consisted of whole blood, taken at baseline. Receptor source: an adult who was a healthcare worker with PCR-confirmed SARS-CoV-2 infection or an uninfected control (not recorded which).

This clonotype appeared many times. In nucleotides, the CDR3 is TGTGCCAGCAGCTCCCTAGCGGGGGGGCCCTACAATGAGCAGTTCTTC. This gives the protein CASSSLAGGPYNEQFF. The chain joins TRBV9 to TRBJ2-1, with 12 bases aligning to TRBD2. From germline, CDR1 is SGDLS and CDR2 YYNGEE. The CDR3 is 16 amino acids. After removal of 4 bases from V and 2 bases from J, the junction contained 4 bases not matched to a gene. The complete variable domain, with remaining parts taken from reference TRBV9 and TRBJ2-1, reads DSGVTQTPKHLITATGQRVTLRCSPRSGDLSVYWYQQSLDQGLQFLIQYYNGEERAKGNILERFSAQQFPDLHSELNLSSLELGDSALYFCASSSLAGGPYNEQFFGPGTRLTVL.

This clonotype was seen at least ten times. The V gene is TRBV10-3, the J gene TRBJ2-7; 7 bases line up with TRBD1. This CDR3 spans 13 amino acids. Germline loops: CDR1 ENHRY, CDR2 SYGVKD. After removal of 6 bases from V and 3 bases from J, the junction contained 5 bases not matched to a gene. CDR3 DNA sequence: TGTGCCATCAGCGGGACAGAGAACTACGAGCAGTACTTC. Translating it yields CAISGTENYEQYF.

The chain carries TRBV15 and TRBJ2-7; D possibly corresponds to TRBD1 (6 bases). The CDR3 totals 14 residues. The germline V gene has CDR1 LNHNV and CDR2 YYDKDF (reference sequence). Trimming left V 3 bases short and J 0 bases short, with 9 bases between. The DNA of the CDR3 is TGTGCCACCAGCAGCGACAGGAGCTCCTACGAGCAGTACTTC. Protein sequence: CATSSDRSSYEQYF. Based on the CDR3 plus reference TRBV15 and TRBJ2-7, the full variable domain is DAMVIQNPRYQVTQFGKPVTLSCSQTLNHNVMYWYQQKSSQAPKLLFHYYDKDFNNEADTPDNFQSRRPNTSFCFLDIRSPGLGDTAMYLCATSSDRSSYEQYFGPGTRLTVT.

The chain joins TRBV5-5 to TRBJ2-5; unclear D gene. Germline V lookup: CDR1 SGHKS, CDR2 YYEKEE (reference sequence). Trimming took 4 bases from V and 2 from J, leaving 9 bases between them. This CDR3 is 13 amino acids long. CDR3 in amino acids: CASSLAYQETQYF. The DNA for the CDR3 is TGTGCCAGCAGCCTCGCTTATCAAGAGACCCAGTACTTC.

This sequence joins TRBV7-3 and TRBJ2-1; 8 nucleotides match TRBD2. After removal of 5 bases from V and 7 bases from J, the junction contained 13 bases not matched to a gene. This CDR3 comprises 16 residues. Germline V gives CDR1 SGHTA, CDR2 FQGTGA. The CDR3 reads CASSPTLPGTRNEQFF. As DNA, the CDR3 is TGTGCCAGCAGCCCTACTTTACCCGGGACTAGAAATGAGCAGTTCTTC.

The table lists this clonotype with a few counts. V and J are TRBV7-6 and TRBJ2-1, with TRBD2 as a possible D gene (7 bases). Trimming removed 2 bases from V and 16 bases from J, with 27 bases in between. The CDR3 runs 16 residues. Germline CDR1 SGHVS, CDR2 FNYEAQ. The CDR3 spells CASSLYPGTCGGRRFF. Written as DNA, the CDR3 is TGTGCCAGCAGCTTATACCCCGGGACTTGCGGGGGCCGACGATTCTTC. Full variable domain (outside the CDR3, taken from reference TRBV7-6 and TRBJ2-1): GAGVSQSPRYKVTKRGQDVALRCDPISGHVSLYWYRQALGQGPEFLTYFNYEAQQDKSGLPNDRFSAERPEGSISTLTIQRTEQRDSAMYRCASSLYPGTCGGRRFFGPGTRLTVL.

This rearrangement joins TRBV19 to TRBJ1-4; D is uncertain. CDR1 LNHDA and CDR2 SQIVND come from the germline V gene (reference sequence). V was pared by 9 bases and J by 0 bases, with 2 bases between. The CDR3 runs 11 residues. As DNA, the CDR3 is TGTGCCAGCGCAACTAATGAAAAACTGTTTTTT. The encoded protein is CASATNEKLFF.